The table lists the clone carrying this T cell receptor beta chain with a few counts. The sample is drawn from a study of identical twins. In TCRdb, the 5' RACE reads were re-called with MiXCR into one record per CDR3 protein. The sample lists more than 600,000 distinct CDR3 sequences, around a sixth occurring once. The same data also went into a second study, on T cells expressing NK-cell markers. That publication notes: Clones of NKG2C+ T cells that had expanded were of unclear HCMV specificity.

The TCR sequence derives from a woman aged 18-29 years in good health. Sample: PBMCs.

As DNA, the CDR3 is TGTGCCAGCAGCCGGGGGGGGACAGGGGTGGTCTCCTACGAGCAGTACTTC. This sequence encodes CASSRGGTGVVSYEQYF. The chain employs TRBV12-3 or TRBV12-4 and TRBJ2-7, with TRBD1 matching over 10 bases. The trim removed 6 bases at V and 0 bases at J, leaving 11 bases unmatched. The length of the CDR3 is 17 residues.